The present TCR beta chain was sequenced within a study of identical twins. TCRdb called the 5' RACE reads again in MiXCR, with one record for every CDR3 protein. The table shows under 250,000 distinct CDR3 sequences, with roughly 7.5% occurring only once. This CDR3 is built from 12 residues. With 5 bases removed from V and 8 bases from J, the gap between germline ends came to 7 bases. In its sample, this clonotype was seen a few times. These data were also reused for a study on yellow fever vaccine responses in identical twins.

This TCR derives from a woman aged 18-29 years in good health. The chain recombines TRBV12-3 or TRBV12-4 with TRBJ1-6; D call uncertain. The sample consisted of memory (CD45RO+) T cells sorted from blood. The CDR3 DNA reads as TGTGCCAGCAGTCCCTCGTATTCACCCCTCCACTTT. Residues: CASSPSYSPLHF.